This T cell receptor beta chain was obtained from a study of PD-1 blockade in classical Hodgkin lymphoma. Germline CDR1 and CDR2: MNHEY and SMNVEV (reference sequence). The V end was cut by 8 bases, the J end by 3 bases, with 17 bases between. This CDR3 spans 14 amino acids. Sample time point: cycle 4 day 1 (C4D1), after more than five weeks of nivolumab. Every patient was affected by relapse after autologous stem cell transplantation, while exposure to brentuximab vedotin was not uniform. TCRdb's table, derived via immunoSEQ multiplex PCR, lists solely in-frame clones and lacks some. This sample has approximately 49,000 clones, with 80% found just once.

This chain links TRBV27 with TRBJ2-7; D may be TRBD2 (5 bases). The source was peripheral blood mononuclear cells (PBMCs), collected before the fourth cycle of nivolumab. This TCR derives from a human donor with classical Hodgkin lymphoma. The CDR3: CASSDGVWDYEQYF. The CDR3, as DNA: TGTGCCAGCTCGGACGGGGTCTGGGACTACGAGCAGTACTTC.